This entry describes one T cell receptor (beta chain). This clonotype was found a few times. It has no known antigen specificity. No clone much larger than this one lies a single base away; base qualities are absent. Ficoll-Paque density gradient centrifugation was the method used to isolate PBMCs. The data derive from a study of T-cell memory formation after mild COVID-19 (dated by TCRdb to the early 2020s). Some background on the complete study: Most TCR sequence clusters were specific to one of the two donors. T-cell clones expanding and contracting after mild COVID-19 in two donors were tracked by longitudinal TCRalpha and TCRbeta repertoire sequencing. The cohort was made up of two young adult volunteers, one female and one male, who were previously healthy. Points the paper makes about the study in general: Some responding clones were found in pre-infection memory, which suggests that pre-existing cross-reactive memory T cells took part in the SARS-CoV-2 response. Only two mild cases were covered in the study, and larger cohorts including severe cases with pre-infection samples were considered necessary. Whether the second-wave clones peaking on day 37 were SARS-CoV-2 specific was not confirmed. Contracting CD4+ clones were found mainly in CM and EM memory subsets, while CD8+ clones were enriched in EMRA. Balanced CD4/CD8 phenotypes were observed for clones contracting from day 15 to 85, whereas a bias towards CD4+ was observed for a second wave of clones expanding from day 15 to 37.

CDR1 and CDR2 are read off the germline V gene as LGHNA and YSLEER. From its cysteine to its phenylalanine, the CDR3 spans 16 amino acids. CDR3 DNA is the only sequence kept; it has 48 bases, read in frame from the first base. V is cut by 0 bases and J by 0 bases, and the space between the germline ends is 9 bases. TCRdb shows the sequencer as Illumina NovaSeq 6000. TCRalpha and TCRbeta cDNA libraries were constructed by 5'RACE with constant-segment primers, with sample barcodes and unique molecular identifiers being introduced. RNA was extracted from every sample with Trizol reagent. Libraries were amplified in two PCR steps, with a second sample barcode and Illumina TruSeq adapters added in the second step. The libraries were sequenced on an Illumina NovaSeq using 2 x 150 bp paired-end reads. The authors' analysis ran thus. With migec v1.2.7, reads were demultiplexed and then collapsed into UMI-guided consensus sequences. Using mixcr v2.1.11, UMI consensuses were aligned to TRA and TRB V and J templates and then assembled into clonotypes. Clonotypes were classified as expanded or contracted when called significant by both edgeR and NoisET, with noise models trained on biological replicates. edgeR calls used a false discovery rate-adjusted p below 0.01 and a log2 fold-change threshold of 1. As an exploratory analysis of dynamics, max-normalized trajectories of the 1000 most abundant clonotypes were examined by PCA with hierarchical clustering. Separately sequenced CD4+ and CD8+ repertoires were used to assign a CD4 or CD8 phenotype to each responding clone. TCRdb itself trimmed the public reads at Q25 with fastp, ran MiXCR and retained productive beta chains. Rows merge per CDR3 protein into single entries with the most common DNA and genes. V and J calls and clone size were set by TCRdb, not the authors. Present in this sample are hundreds of thousands of distinct CDR3 sequences, 15% to 20% of which were seen just once. The top ten constitute 9% to 15% of the sample.

The sequenced sample was PBMCs or a T cell subset sorted from them (not recorded which). The sequence derives from an adult woman who had mild COVID-19 (a few samples of this study predate the infection). The sample titles of this study are shuffled in the database, so cell type and time point are left out; the donor was told from shared clones. The V gene is TRBV4-3 and the J gene is TRBJ2-4, with the D gene too uncertain to name. The DNA sequence is given as TGCGCCAGCAGCCAAGACACCTGGTTAGCCAAAAACATTCAGTACTTC. Its protein reads: CASSQDTWLAKNIQYF.